This TCR beta chain was profiled in a study of T cell responses to AZD1222 COVID-19 vaccine (dated by TCRdb to the early 2020s). Context from the whole study: AZD1222 recipients with second doses at about 4 weeks or about 12 weeks were pooled, because spike-specific TCR depth and breadth did not differ between schedules. TCR sequencing covered more than 230 trial participants: 200 to 220 given two doses of AZD1222 and about 26 given two doses of MenACWY control vaccine. Enrollment into the trials was organized by age into subgroups of 18-55, 56-69 and 70-plus years, and those subgroups contained around 150, 28 and 57 TCR-sequenced participants, respectively.

Sample time point, as interpreted from the label and publication: baseline before first vaccination. Samples from vaccinated people were obtained from the UK trials COV001 and COV002, which included a single-blind randomized controlled phase 2/3 trial of AZD1222 (ChAdOx1 nCoV-19) in healthy adults. For TCRbeta chain sequencing, PBMC samples were collected from trial participants at day 0 and at day 28 after the second dose. The sample holds one count of this clone. The antigen it recognizes is unknown. There are no base qualities to consult, and no much larger clone falls within one base. Overall study outcomes, separate from this receptor: The 56-69-year group was small, and its depth increase did not reach significance, likely because of low power. Vaccine-associated CD4 TCRs spanned the whole spike protein, with dominant responses in regions 160-218 and 743-854. Nearly half of unique spike-specific TCRs reportedly recognized epitopes outside regions mutated in the B.1.351 and B.1.1.7 variants. Participants were mostly white British and included more females than males, and it was suggested by the authors that clonal diversity may have been underestimated. After two AZD1222 doses, both the breadth and the depth of spike-specific TCRs were significantly higher than at day 0 and than in MenACWY recipients. Conclusions about previously exposed vaccinees are limited because only five to seven AZD1222 recipients were SARS-CoV-2 seropositive at baseline. Because no day 14 peak-response samples were available, repertoires were characterized only after the peak T cell response.

The CDR3 regions of human TCRbeta chains were analyzed by immunosequencing. For the original study's pipeline: Repertoire TCRs were matched against a reference library of SARS-CoV-2-specific TCRs generated with the MIRA antigen-specificity platform. Breadth was defined as the fraction of unique TCRs that were SARS-CoV-2-associated. Depth was defined as the fraction of total T cells that were SARS-CoV-2-associated. Each spike-specific TCR was assigned to its reactive spike region and to a CD4 or CD8 class using the MIRA data. Log10-transformed breadth and depth values were compared by one-way ANOVA with Sidak's multiple comparisons tests. TCRdb took over this immuneACCESS table, retaining in-frame rearrangements with V and J assigned. Such tables are incomplete; in checked studies, under half of the missing clones stem from an unresolved V gene, and the remainder is unexplained. The V and J calls and clone size were taken over from that table, and D and trimming were inferred from the DNA. The sample includes about 92,000 clones, with about nine tenths observed a single time. About 9.4% of the sample belongs to the ten largest clones.

From the cysteine up to the phenylalanine, the CDR3 has a length of 13 residues. Only the CDR3 region is kept as DNA, spanning 39 bases read in frame from base 1. Trimming takes 3 bases from V and 1 base from J, and the germline ends sit 4 bases apart. Recombination linked TRBV12-3 or TRBV12-4 to TRBJ1-5; no D gene is confidently identified. This receptor was obtained from an adult in good health. The sample consisted of peripheral blood, taken on day 0 of AZD1222 vaccination. The nucleotides read TGTGCCAGCAGTTTCTCGAGCAATCAGCCCCAGCATTTT. Its translation is CASSFSSNQPQHF.